This T cell receptor (beta chain) emerged from a study of T cells in Graves' hyperthyroidism and ophthalmopathy. The CDR3 regions of TCR beta were amplified from RNA transcripts. Primed by the HTBI set, a first-round RT-PCR was run on the TCR CDR3. TCRdb independently ran MiXCR on the multiplex PCR reads; one entry per CDR3 protein. The profile shows more than 150,000 distinct CDR3 sequences, 15% to 20% of them singletons. V was clipped by 6 bases and J by 3 bases; unmatched bases: 11. There are 16 residues in the CDR3. Germline-derived CDR1 and CDR2 are SEHNR and FQNEAQ (reference sequence). This clonotype has at least ten counts.

The clonotype originates from a woman aged 45-59 years with Graves' hyperthyroidism. The sequenced sample was blood. The genes are TRBV7-9 and TRBJ2-1; 7 bases fit TRBD2. CDR3 DNA sequence: TGTGCCAGCAGTCACTATGGGCTAGCGGACTACAATGAGCAGTTCTTC. Its translation: CASSHYGLADYNEQFF.